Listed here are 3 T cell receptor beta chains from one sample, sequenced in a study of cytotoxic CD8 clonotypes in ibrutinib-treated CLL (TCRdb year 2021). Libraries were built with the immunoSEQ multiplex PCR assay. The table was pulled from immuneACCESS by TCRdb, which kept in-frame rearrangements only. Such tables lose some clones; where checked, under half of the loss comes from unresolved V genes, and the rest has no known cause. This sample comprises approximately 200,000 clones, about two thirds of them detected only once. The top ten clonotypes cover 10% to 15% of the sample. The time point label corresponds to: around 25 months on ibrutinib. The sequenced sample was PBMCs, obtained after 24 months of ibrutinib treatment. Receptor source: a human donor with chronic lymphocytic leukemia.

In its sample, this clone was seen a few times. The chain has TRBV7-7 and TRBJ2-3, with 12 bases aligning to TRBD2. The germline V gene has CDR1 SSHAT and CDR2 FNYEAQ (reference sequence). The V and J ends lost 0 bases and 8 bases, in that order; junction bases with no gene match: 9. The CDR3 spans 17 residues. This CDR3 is CASSLALAGGPSSTQYF. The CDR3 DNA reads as TGTGCCAGCAGCTTAGCGCTAGCGGGAGGGCCTAGTAGTACGCAGTATTTT.

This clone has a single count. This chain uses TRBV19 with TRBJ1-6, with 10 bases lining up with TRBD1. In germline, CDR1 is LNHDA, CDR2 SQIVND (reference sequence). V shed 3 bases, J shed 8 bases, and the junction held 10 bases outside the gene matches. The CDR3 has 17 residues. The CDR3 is CASSMFGTGVTHSPLHF. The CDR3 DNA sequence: TGTGCCAGTAGTATGTTTGGGACAGGGGTTACACATTCACCCCTCCACTTT.

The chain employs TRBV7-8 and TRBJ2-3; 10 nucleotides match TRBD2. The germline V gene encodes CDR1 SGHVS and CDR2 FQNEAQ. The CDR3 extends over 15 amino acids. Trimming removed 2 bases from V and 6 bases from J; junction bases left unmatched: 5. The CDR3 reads CASSLRTSGWDTQYF. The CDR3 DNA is TGTGCCAGCAGCTTAAGGACTAGCGGTTGGGATACGCAGTATTTT.